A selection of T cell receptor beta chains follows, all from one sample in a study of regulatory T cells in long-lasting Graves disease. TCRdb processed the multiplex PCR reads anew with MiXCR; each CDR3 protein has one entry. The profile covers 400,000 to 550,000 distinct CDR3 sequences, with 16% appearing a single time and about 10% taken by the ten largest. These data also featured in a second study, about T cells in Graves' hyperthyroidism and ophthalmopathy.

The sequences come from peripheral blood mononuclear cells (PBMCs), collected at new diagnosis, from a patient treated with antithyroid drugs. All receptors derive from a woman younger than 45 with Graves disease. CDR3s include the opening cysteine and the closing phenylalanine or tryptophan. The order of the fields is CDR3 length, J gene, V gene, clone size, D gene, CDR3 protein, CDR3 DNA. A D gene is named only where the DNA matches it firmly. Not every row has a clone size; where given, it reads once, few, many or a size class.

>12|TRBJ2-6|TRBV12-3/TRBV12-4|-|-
CASTLGFNVLTF
TGTGCCAGCACCTTAGGTTTCAACGTCCTGACTTTC
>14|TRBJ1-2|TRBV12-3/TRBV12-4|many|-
CASRNNRENYGYTF
TGTGCCAGCAGAAACAACAGGGAGAACTATGGCTACACCTTC
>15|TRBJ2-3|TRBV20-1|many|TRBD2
CSALAGGPRGNTQYF
TGCAGTGCCCTAGCGGGAGGGCCAAGGGGTAATACGCAGTATTTT
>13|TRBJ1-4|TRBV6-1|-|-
CASQDRPNEKLFF
TGTGCCAGTCAGGACAGACCAAATGAAAAACTGTTTTTT
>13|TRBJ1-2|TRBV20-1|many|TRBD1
CSALDRGNYGYTF
TGCAGTGCCCTCGACAGGGGCAACTATGGCTACACCTTC
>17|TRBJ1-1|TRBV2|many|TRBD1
CASSPTVAGTVNTEAFF
TGTGCCAGCAGCCCTACTGTAGCTGGGACAGTTAACACTGAAGCTTTCTTT
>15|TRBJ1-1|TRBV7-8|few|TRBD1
CASSNRDRVDTEAFF
TGTGCCAGCAGCAACCGGGACAGGGTTGACACTGAAGCTTTCTTT
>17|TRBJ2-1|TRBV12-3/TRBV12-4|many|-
CASRPQGGTYLFNEQFF
TGTGCCAGCAGACCTCAGGGAGGTACCTACCTTTTCAATGAGCAGTTCTTC
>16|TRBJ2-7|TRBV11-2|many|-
CASSLARVGSSYEQYF
TGTGCCAGCAGCTTAGCTAGGGTGGGCAGCTCCTACGAGCAGTACTTC
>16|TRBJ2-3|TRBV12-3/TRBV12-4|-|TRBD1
CASHPGQGAITDTQYF
TGTGCCAGCCACCCGGGACAGGGGGCGATCACAGATACGCAGTATTTT
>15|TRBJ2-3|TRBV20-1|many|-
CSARQAEARGDTQYF
TGCAGTGCTAGACAGGCCGAAGCGCGGGGAGATACGCAGTATTTT
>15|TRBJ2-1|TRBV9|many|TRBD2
CASSLTGTSYNEQFF
TGTGCCAGCAGCTTAACCGGGACTAGCTACAATGAGCAGTTCTTC
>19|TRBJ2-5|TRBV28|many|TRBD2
CASSRATRLAWDPQETQYF
TGTGCCAGCAGCCGTGCCACGCGACTAGCTTGGGACCCACAAGAGACCCAGTACTTC
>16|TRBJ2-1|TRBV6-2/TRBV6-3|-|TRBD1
CAISRVPGQGDHEQFF
TGTGCCATTTCCCGGGTTCCGGGACAGGGCGACCATGAGCAGTTCTTC
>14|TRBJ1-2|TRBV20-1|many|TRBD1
CSAKALRQGGGYTF
TGCAGTGCTAAAGCCCTTCGACAGGGAGGCGGCTACACCTTC
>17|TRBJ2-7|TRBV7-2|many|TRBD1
CASSRRTGQYVVYEQYF
TGTGCCAGCAGCCGCCGGACGGGACAGTATGTGGTCTACGAGCAGTACTTC
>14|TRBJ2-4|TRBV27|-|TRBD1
CASSPRQGTNIQYF
TGTGCCAGCAGTCCGCGACAGGGGACAAACATTCAGTACTTC
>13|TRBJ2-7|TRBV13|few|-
CASSSRDGIWQYF
TGTGCCAGCAGCTCCCGGGACGGGATCTGGCAGTACTTC
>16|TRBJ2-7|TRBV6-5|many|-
CASSYSRETVAYEQYF
TGTGCCAGCAGTTACTCGCGTGAGACCGTTGCCTACGAGCAGTACTTC
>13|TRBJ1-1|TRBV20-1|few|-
CSARAGVDTEAFF
TGCAGTGCTAGAGCGGGGGTAGACACTGAAGCTTTCTTT
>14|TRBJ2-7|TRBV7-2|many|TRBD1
CASSTGQGAGEQYF
TGTGCCAGCAGCACGGGACAGGGGGCAGGCGAGCAGTACTTC
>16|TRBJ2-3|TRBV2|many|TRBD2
CASRGELAGEPDTQYF
TGTGCCAGCAGGGGGGAACTAGCGGGAGAACCAGATACGCAGTATTTT
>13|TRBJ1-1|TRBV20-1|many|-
CSASPPLDTEAFF
TGCAGTGCTAGCCCCCCGTTGGACACTGAAGCTTTCTTT
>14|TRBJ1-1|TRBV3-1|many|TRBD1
CASSQADRDTEAFF
TGTGCCAGCAGCCAAGCGGACAGGGACACTGAAGCTTTCTTT
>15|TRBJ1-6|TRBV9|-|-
CASKGEPSHNSPLHF
TGTGCCAGCAAGGGGGAGCCGAGTCATAATTCACCCCTCCACTTT
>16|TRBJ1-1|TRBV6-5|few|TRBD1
CASSWDRKEGNTEASF
TGTGCCAGCAGTTGGGACAGGAAAGAAGGAAACACTGAAGCTTCCTTT
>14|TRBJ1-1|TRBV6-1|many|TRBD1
CASNQQGANTEAFF
TGTGCCAGCAACCAACAGGGGGCAAACACTGAAGCTTTCTTT
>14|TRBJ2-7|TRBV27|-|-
CASSLYPGVSEQYF
TGTGCCAGCAGTTTATACCCGGGGGTGAGCGAGCAGTACTTC
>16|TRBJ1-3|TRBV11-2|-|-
CASSSYDRRFGNTIYF
TGTGCCAGCAGCTCATACGACAGGAGATTTGGAAACACCATATATTTT
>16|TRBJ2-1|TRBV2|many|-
CASTEPGTTLYNEQFF
TGTGCCAGCACCGAGCCCGGGACGACCCTCTACAATGAGCAGTTCTTC
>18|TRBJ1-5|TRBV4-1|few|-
CASSQQIGVGETYQPQHF
TGCGCCAGCAGCCAACAAATAGGGGTCGGCGAGACCTATCAGCCCCAGCATTTT
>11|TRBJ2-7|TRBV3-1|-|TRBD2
CASSQGGGRYF
TGTGCCAGCAGCCAAGGCGGCGGGAGGTACTTC
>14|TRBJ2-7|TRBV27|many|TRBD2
CASSLTSGFHEQYF
TGTGCCAGCAGTTTAACTAGCGGTTTCCACGAGCAGTACTTC
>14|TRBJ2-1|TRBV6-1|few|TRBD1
CANHRDSKYNEQFF
TGTGCCAATCACCGGGACAGTAAATACAATGAGCAGTTCTTC
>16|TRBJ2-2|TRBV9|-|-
CASSVGGTGNTGELFF
TGTGCCAGCAGCGTAGGGGGGACGGGGAACACCGGGGAGCTGTTTTTT
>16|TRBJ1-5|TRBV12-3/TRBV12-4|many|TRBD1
CASSFLGQGSNQPQHF
TGTGCCAGCAGTTTCCTCGGACAGGGAAGCAATCAGCCCCAGCATTTT
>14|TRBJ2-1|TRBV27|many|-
CASSSTGLFNEQFF
TGTGCCAGCAGTTCCACAGGATTGTTCAATGAGCAGTTCTTC
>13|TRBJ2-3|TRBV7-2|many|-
CASSPGPADTQYF
TGTGCCAGCAGCCCGGGGCCAGCAGATACGCAGTATTTT
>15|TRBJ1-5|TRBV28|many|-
CASSPTGLSNQPQHF
TGTGCCAGCAGTCCTACAGGGCTCAGCAATCAGCCCCAGCATTTT
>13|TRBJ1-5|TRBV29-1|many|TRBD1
CSVTQGTNQPQHF
TGCAGCGTCACACAGGGGACCAATCAGCCCCAGCATTTT
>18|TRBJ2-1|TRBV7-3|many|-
CASSLTAGGRSSYNEQFF
TGTGCCAGCAGCTTAACCGCAGGGGGGCGAAGCTCCTACAATGAGCAGTTCTTC
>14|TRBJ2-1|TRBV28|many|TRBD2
CASSEGLAGYEQFF
TGTGCCAGCAGCGAGGGACTAGCGGGCTATGAGCAGTTCTTC
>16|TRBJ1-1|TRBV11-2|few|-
CASTQSRVGRNTEAFF
TGTGCCAGCACCCAGTCCAGGGTGGGGAGAAACACTGAAGCTTTCTTT
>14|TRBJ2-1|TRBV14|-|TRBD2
CASSQQISGRRQFF
TGTGCCAGCAGCCAGCAAATTAGCGGGAGGAGGCAGTTCTTC
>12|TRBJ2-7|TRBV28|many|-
CASLQLGGEQYF
TGTGCCAGCCTCCAGTTGGGTGGCGAGCAGTACTTC
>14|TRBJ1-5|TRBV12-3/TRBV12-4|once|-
CASSLGSYNQPQHF
TGTGCCAGCAGTTTGGGTAGTTATAATCAGCCCCAGCATTTT
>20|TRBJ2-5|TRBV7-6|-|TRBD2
CASSLTPGLAATGGVETQYF
TGTGCCAGCAGCTTAACCCCGGGACTAGCGGCCACAGGGGGAGTGGAGACCCAGTACTTC
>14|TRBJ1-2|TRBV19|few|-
CASSIVGRNYGYTF
TGTGCCAGTAGTATCGTCGGACGGAACTATGGCTACACCTTC
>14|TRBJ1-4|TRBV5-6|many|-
CASSVDTGDEKLFF
TGTGCCAGCAGTGTCGACACGGGGGATGAAAAACTGTTTTTT
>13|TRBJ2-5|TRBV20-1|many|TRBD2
CSARQLAAAPKYF
TGCAGTGCTAGGCAACTAGCGGCAGCTCCCAAGTACTTC
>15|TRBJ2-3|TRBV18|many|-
CASSPTTDSTDTQYF
TGTGCCAGCTCACCTACGACAGACAGCACAGATACGCAGTATTTT
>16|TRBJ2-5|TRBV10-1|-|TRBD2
CASRGTSGSELETQYF
TGCGCCAGCAGAGGGACTAGCGGGAGCGAGTTGGAGACCCAGTACTTC
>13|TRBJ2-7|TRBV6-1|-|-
CASQGQASYEQYF
TGTGCCAGCCAAGGGCAGGCCTCCTACGAGCAGTACTTC
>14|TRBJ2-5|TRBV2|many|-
CASSEGGHKETQYF
TGTGCCAGCAGTGAAGGGGGACACAAAGAGACCCAGTACTTC
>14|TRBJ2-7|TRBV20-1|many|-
CSARDRRHRYEQYF
TGCAGTGCTAGAGATCGAAGACACCGCTACGAGCAGTACTTC
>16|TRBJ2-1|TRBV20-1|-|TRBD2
CSARVGTRRAYNEQFF
TGCAGTGCTAGAGTCGGGACTAGACGCGCCTACAATGAGCAGTTCTTC
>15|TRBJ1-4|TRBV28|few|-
CASRSRTASNEKLFF
TGTGCCAGCAGGTCCCGGACAGCCAGTAATGAAAAACTGTTTTTT